This T cell receptor (beta chain) stems from a study of T cells in Graves' hyperthyroidism and ophthalmopathy. For the study at large: Specimen type is peripheral blood, collected at initial diagnosis prior to any treatment.

Trimming pared 6 bases from V and 2 bases from J, leaving 14 bases between. Germline V gene data show CDR1 as SGHVS and CDR2 as FQNEAQ. CDR3 length equals 15 residues. RNA transcripts gave rise to amplified TCR beta CDR3 regions. In the first-round RT-PCR of the TCR CDR3, the HTBI primer set was used. One entry per CDR3 protein results from TCRdb running MiXCR on the multiplex PCR reads. The sample lists hundreds of thousands of distinct CDR3 sequences, roughly 40% occurring once. This clonotype was observed many times. Its cognate antigen is unknown. The study left out patients who had uncontrolled infection, other autoimmune disease, pregnancy or lactation. From approximately 9.5 ml of fresh peripheral blood, PBMCs were isolated. Findings of the study overall: In the blood, most expanded thyroid clonotypes above 0.001 appeared as well.

This chain joins TRBV7-8 and TRBJ1-5; a weak D match, TRBD1 (5 bases). The sequenced material came from blood. This TCR derives from a young man with Graves' hyperthyroidism. The CDR3 is CASRRGFGGNQPQHF. CDR3 sequence (DNA): TGTGCCAGCAGGCGGGGGTTTGGAGGCAATCAGCCCCAGCATTTT.